These T cell receptor beta chains were read from a single sample in a study. TCRdb independently ran MiXCR on the 5' RACE reads; one entry per CDR3 protein. This repertoire shows fewer than 9,000 distinct CDR3 sequences, roughly 52% found once; its top ten account for about 5%. The sequenced sample was memory CD4+ T cells sorted from a lymph node. These receptors were collected from a female donor with breast cancer. Each CDR3 is given without its conserved first and last residue.

V	J	CDR3
TRBV30	TRBJ1-4	AWSAGRDEKLF
TRBV7-2	TRBJ2-7	ASSQGLAGTYKQY
TRBV6-5	TRBJ2-1	ASSGRFNEQF
TRBV25-1	TRBJ1-1	ASSEGPRGTEAF
TRBV15	TRBJ2-1	ATSRSPPDEQF
TRBV12-3/TRBV12-4	TRBJ2-3	ASTSTGLATDTQY
TRBV12-3/TRBV12-4	TRBJ1-2	ASSPKTGAYGYT
TRBV10-2	TRBJ1-2	ASSVPGANYGYT
TRBV2	TRBJ1-6	ASPPGGREGSPLH
TRBV29-1	TRBJ2-7	SATPGQEVGEQY
TRBV10-3	TRBJ2-5	AISDGAGGKETQY
TRBV6-6	TRBJ2-7	ASSNQGSSYEQY
TRBV6-5	TRBJ2-1	ASSSTRLAAYNEQF
TRBV29-1	TRBJ2-1	SVVMAASYNEQF
TRBV20-1	TRBJ1-2	SAREPTESYGYT
TRBV30	TRBJ1-5	AWRENWGGGDQPQH
TRBV7-2	TRBJ2-3	ASSLGYSDTQY
TRBV29-1	TRBJ1-6	SVAVGPNSPLH
TRBV7-2	TRBJ2-7	ASSQTGTYAYEQY
TRBV12-3/TRBV12-4	TRBJ2-3	ASSLRQGTTNTQY
TRBV12-3/TRBV12-4	TRBJ1-6	ASSLEGQGNSPLH
TRBV18	TRBJ2-1	ASSPETRGNNEQF
TRBV4-1	TRBJ1-1	ASSRTGGLNTEAF
TRBV4-1	TRBJ1-2	ASSRLPWTANYGYT
TRBV18	TRBJ2-1	ASSRTTGLFGNEQS
TRBV6-2/TRBV6-3	TRBJ2-1	ASGASGSYEQF
TRBV25-1	TRBJ2-7	ASSESTTSRSYEQY